This TCR beta chain was sequenced for a study of cytotoxic CD8 clonotypes in ibrutinib-treated CLL. Study at large: Responses comprised 24 partial and 2 complete; at median around 70 months, about 15 remained remitted and some twelve progressed.

CDR1 and CDR2 from the germline V gene are MGHRA and YSYEKL. This CDR3 has 15 amino acids. V lost 1 base and J lost 5, with 15 bases in between. Assay used: immunoSEQ multiplex PCR; TCRdb lists only in-frame clones, some missing. The sample has 55,000 to 85,000 clones, just over 90% seen once. This receptor was identified in a human donor with chronic lymphocytic leukemia. Material: PBMCs, obtained after 12 months of ibrutinib treatment. The chain links TRBV4-1 to TRBJ2-7; D remains unclear. Written as DNA, the CDR3 is TGCGCCAGCAGCCAAGTGGCGGATGCCCGGGACGAGCAGTACTTC. Translated: CASSQVADARDEQYF.